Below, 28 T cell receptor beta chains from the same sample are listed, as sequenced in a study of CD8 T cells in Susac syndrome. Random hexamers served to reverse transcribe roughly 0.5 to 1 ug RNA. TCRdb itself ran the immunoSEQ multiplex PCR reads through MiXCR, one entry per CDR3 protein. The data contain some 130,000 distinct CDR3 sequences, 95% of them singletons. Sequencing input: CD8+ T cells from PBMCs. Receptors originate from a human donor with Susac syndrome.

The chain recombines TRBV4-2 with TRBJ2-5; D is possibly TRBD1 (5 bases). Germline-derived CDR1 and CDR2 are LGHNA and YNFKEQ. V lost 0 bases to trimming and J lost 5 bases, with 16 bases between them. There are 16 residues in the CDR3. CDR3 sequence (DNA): TGTGCCAGCAGCCAAGATCCAGGGTCTAGTTGGGAGACCCAGTACTTC. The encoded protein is CASSQDPGSSWETQYF.

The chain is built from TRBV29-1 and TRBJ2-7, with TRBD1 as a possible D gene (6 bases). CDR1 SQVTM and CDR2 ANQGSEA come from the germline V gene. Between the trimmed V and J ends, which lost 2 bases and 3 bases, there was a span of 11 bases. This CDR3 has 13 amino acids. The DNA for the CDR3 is TGCAGCGTTGAATCGGACAGAGACTACGAGCAGTACTTC. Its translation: CSVESDRDYEQYF.

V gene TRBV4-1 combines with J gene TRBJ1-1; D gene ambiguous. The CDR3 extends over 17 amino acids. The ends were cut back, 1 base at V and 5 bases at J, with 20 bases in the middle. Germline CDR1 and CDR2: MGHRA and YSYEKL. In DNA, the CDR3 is TGCGCCAGCAGCCAAGTCATTGTGGGCAACTCCGGGACTGAAGCTTTCTTT. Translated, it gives CASSQVIVGNSGTEAFF.

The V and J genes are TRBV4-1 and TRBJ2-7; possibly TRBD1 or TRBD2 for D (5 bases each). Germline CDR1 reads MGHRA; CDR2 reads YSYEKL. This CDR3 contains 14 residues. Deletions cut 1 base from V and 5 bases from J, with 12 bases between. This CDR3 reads CASSQVVGTNEQYF. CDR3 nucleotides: TGCGCCAGCAGCCAAGTTGTAGGGACCAACGAGCAGTACTTC.

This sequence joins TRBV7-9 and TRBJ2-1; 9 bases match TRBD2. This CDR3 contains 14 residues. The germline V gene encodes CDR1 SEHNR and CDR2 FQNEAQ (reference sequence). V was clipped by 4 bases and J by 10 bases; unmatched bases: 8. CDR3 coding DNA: TGTGCCAGCAGCTCTAGCGGGATTACGGGAGAGCAGTTCTTC. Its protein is CASSSSGITGEQFF.

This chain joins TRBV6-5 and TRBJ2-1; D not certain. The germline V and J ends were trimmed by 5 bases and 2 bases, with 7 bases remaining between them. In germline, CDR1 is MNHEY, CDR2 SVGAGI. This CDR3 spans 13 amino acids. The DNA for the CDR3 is TGTGCCAGCAGTCCAGACCCCTACAATGAGCAGTTCTTC. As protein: CASSPDPYNEQFF.

The CDR3 is CASSSSEYSNQPQHF. DNA of the CDR3: TGTGCCAGCAGTTCCAGTGAGTATAGCAATCAGCCCCAGCATTTT. V and J are TRBV28 and TRBJ1-5, with no clear D. Trimming stripped 4 bases from V and 0 bases from J, with 10 bases between. Germline CDR1 reads MDHEN; CDR2 reads SYDVKM. The CDR3 is 15 amino acids.

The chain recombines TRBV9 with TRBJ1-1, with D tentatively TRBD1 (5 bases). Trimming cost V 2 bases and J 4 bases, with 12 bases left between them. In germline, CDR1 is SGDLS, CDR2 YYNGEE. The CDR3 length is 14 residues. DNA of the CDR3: TGTGCCAGCAGCGTCGGCCCAGGGTTCACTGAAGCTTTCTTT. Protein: CASSVGPGFTEAFF.

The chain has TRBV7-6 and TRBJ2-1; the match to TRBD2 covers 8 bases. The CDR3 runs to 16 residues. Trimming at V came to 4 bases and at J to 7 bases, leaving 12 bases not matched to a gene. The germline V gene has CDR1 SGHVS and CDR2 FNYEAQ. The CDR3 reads CASSSFQREPGNEQFF. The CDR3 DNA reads TGTGCCAGCAGCTCTTTCCAGCGGGAGCCGGGGAATGAGCAGTTCTTC.

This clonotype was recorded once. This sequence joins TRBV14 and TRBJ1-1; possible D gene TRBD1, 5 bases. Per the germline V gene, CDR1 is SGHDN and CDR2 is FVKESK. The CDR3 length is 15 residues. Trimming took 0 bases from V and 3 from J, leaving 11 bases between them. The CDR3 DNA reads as TGTGCCAGCAGCCAAGAAGTGGGGCGCGACACTGAAGCTTTCTTT. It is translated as CASSQEVGRDTEAFF. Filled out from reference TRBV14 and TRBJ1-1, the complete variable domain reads EAGVTQFPSHSVIEKGQTVTLRCDPISGHDNLYWYRRVMGKEIKFLLHFVKESKQDESGMPNNRFLAERTGGTYSTLKVQPAELEDSGVYFCASSQEVGRDTEAFFGQGTRLTVV.

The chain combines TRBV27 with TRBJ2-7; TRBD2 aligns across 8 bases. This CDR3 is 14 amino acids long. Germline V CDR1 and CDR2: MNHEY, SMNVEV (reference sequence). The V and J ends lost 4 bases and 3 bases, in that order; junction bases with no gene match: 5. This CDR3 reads CASSWSGSGYEQYF. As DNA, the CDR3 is TGTGCCAGCAGTTGGAGCGGGAGTGGCTACGAGCAGTACTTC.

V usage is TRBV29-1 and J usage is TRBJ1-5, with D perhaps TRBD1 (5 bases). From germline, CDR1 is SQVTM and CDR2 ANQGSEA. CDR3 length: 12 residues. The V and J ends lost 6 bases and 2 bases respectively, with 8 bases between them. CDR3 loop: CSVGGRNQPQHF. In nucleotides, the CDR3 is TGCAGCGTGGGGGGTCGCAATCAGCCCCAGCATTTT.

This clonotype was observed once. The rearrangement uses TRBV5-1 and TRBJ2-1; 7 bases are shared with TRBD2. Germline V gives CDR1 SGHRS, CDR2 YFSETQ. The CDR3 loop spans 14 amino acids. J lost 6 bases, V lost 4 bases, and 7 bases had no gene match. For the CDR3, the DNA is TGCGCCAGCAGCAACGGACTAGAAACCAATGAGCAGTTCTTC. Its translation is CASSNGLETNEQFF.

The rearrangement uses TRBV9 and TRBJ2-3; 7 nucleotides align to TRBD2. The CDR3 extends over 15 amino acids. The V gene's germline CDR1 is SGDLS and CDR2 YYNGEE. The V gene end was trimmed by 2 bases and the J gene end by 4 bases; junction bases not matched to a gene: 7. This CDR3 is CASSVAGDQADTQYF. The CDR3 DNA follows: TGTGCCAGCAGCGTGGCGGGAGATCAGGCAGATACGCAGTATTTT.

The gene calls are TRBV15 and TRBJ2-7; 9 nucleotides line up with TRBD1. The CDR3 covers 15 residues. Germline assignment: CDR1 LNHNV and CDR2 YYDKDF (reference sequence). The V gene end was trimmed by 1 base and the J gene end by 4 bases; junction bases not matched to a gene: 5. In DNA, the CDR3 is TGTGCCACCAGCAGAGGCGGACAGGGGCTATACGAGCAGTACTTC. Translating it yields CATSRGGQGLYEQYF.

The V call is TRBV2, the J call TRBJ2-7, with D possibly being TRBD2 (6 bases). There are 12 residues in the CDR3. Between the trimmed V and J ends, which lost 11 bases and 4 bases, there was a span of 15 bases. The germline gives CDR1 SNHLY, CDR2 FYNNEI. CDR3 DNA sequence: TGTGCCGGGGGGTTGCCGGGGTACGAGCAGTACTTC. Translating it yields CAGGLPGYEQYF.

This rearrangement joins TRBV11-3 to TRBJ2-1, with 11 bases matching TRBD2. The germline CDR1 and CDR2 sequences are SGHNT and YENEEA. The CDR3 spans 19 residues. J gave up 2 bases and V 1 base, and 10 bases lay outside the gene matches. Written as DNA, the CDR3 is TGTGCCAGCAGCTTAGGGACAGGGGTAGCGGGAGGGCCCTACAATGAGCAGTTCTTC. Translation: CASSLGTGVAGGPYNEQFF. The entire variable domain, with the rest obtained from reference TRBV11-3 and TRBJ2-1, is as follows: EAGVVQSPRYKIIEKKQPVAFWCNPISGHNTLYWYLQNLGQGPELLIRYENEEAVDDSQLPKDRFSAERLKGVDSTLKIQPAELGDSAVYLCASSLGTGVAGGPYNEQFFGPGTRLTVL.

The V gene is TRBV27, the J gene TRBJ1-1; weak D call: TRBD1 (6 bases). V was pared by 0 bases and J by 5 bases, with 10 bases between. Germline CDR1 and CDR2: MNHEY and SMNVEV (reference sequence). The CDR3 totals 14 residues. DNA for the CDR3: TGTGCCAGCAGTTTATCCTCCAGGGGAACTGAAGCTTTCTTT. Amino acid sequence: CASSLSSRGTEAFF.

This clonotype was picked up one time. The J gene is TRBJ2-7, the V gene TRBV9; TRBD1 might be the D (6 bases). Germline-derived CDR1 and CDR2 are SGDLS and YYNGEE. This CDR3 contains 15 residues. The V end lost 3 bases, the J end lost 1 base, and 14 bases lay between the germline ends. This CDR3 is CASSARGGGSYEQYF. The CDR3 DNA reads TGTGCCAGCAGCGCCCGAGGGGGTGGGTCCTACGAGCAGTACTTC.

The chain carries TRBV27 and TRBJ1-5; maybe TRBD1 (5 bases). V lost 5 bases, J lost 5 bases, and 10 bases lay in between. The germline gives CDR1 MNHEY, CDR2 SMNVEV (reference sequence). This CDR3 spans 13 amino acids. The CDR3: CASSPLGDQPQHF. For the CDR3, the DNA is TGTGCCAGCAGTCCCTTAGGGGATCAGCCCCAGCATTTT.

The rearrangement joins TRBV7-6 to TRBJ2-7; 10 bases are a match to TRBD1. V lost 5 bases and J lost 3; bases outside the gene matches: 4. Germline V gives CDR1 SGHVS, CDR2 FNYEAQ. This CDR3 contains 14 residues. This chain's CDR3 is CASSPGTGDYEQYF. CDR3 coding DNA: TGTGCCAGCAGCCCCGGGACAGGGGACTACGAGCAGTACTTC. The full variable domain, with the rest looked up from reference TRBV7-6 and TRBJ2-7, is GAGVSQSPRYKVTKRGQDVALRCDPISGHVSLYWYRQALGQGPEFLTYFNYEAQQDKSGLPNDRFSAERPEGSISTLTIQRTEQRDSAMYRCASSPGTGDYEQYFGPGTRLTVT.

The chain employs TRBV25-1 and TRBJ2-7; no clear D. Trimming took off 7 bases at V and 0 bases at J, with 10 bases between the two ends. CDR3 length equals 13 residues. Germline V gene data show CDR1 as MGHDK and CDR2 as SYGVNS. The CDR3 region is CASIGGSSYEQYF. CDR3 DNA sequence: TGTGCCAGCATTGGTGGTTCCTCCTACGAGCAGTACTTC.

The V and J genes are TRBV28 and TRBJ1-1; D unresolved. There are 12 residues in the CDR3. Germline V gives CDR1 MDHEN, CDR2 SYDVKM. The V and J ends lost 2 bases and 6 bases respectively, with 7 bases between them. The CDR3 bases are TGTGCCAGCAGTTTAGAGGTCCCTGAAGCTTTCTTT. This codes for CASSLEVPEAFF.

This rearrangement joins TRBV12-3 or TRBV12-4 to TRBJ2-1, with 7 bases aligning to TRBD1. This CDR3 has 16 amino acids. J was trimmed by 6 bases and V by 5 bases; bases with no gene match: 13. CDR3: CASSPSTGVSPNEQFF. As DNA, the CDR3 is TGTGCCAGCAGTCCTTCAACAGGGGTTTCTCCCAATGAGCAGTTCTTC.

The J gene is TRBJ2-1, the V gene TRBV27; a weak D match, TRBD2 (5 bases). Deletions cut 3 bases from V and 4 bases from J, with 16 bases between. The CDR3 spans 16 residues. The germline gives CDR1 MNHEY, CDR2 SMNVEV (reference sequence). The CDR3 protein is CASSLSSGNIYNEQFF. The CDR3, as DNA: TGTGCCAGCAGTTTGTCCTCCGGGAATATATACAATGAGCAGTTCTTC.

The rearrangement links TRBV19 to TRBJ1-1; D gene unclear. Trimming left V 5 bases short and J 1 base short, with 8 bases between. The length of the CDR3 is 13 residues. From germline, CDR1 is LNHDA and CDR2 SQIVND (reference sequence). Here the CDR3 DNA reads TGTGCCAGTAGTTGGGCGGAGAACACTGAAGCTTTCTTT. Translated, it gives CASSWAENTEAFF.

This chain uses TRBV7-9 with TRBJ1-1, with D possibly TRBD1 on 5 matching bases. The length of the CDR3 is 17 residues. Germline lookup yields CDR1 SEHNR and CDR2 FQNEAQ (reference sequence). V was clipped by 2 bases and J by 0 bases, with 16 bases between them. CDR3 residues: CASSLIRTGLMNTEAFF. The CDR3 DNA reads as TGTGCCAGCAGCTTAATCAGAACAGGACTTATGAACACTGAAGCTTTCTTT.

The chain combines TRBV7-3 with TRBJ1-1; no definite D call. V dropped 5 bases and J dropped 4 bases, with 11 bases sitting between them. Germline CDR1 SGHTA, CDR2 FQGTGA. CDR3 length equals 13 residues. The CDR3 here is CASSAFASTEAFF. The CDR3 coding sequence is TGTGCCAGCAGCGCTTTTGCCAGCACTGAAGCTTTCTTT.